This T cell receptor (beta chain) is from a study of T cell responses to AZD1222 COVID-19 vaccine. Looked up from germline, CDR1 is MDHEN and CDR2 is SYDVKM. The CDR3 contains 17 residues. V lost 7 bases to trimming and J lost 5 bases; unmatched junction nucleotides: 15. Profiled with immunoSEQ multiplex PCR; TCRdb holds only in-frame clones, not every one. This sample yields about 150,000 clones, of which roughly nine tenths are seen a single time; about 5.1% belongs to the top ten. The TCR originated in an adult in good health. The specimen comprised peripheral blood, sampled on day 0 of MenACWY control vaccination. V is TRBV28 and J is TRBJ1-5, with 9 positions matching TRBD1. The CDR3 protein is CASTSEIGTGLYQPQHF. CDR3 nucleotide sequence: TGTGCCAGCACCAGCGAGATCGGGACAGGGTTATATCAGCCCCAGCATTTT.